Reported below is one T cell receptor (beta chain). The data were taken from a study of blood T cell repertoires in COVID-19. Study overall: Whether acute or convalescent, the COVID-19 samples came from the United States, Italy and Spain. Sources were T cells, B-cell-depleted T cells, or PBMCs; the material itself was cDNA or gDNA.

V was shortened by 4 bases and J by 1 base, with 8 bases between the two germline ends. This CDR3 has 14 residues. Germline CDR1 reads LNHDA; CDR2 reads SQIVND (reference sequence). Followed longitudinally, the Seattle patients had been enrolled during active infection. Original data processing: Reference gene primer amplification gave estimated nucleated cell counts. Data came from immunoSEQ multiplex PCR; TCRdb stores just in-frame clones and leaves some out. V, J and clone size reflect that table, while D and trimming were determined from the DNA. The repertoire includes roughly 220,000 clones, 70% to 90% of them detected once, and roughly 10% sits in the top ten.

The sample consisted of peripheral blood. This chain uses TRBV19 with TRBJ1-5, with TRBD1 as a possible D gene (6 bases). This receptor was identified in a woman in her 50s with COVID-19, enrolled during active disease. This chain's CDR3 is CASSSQGSNQPQHF. Here the CDR3 DNA reads TGTGCCAGTAGTAGTCAGGGGAGCAATCAGCCCCAGCATTTT.